Below are 23 T cell receptor beta chains sequenced from a single sample in a study of siplizumab effects on memory and regulatory T cells. Assay: immunoSEQ multiplex PCR; the TCRdb copy retains only in-frame clones and omits some. The repertoire has some 99,000 clones, 92% of them found once; the top ten carry 0.6% to 0.8%. The specimen sequenced was Tregs sorted from blood. All receptors derive from a human donor in good health.

The chain joins TRBV28 to TRBJ1-1; no clear D. The CDR3 totals 10 residues. Germline values: CDR1 MDHEN, CDR2 SYDVKM. V was shortened by 6 bases and J by 4 bases, with 3 bases between the two germline ends. This CDR3 reads CASSRTEAFF. Here the CDR3 DNA reads TGTGCCAGCAGCCGCACTGAAGCTTTCTTT.

The table lists this clone with a count of one. The chain carries TRBV7-2 and TRBJ2-7, with D perhaps TRBD1 (5 bases). CDR1 and CDR2 (germline): SGHTA, FQGNSA. The CDR3 runs to 14 residues. The germline V and J ends were trimmed by 1 base and 4 bases, with 11 bases remaining between them. The CDR3 loop reads CASSLGGRVYEQYF. DNA of the CDR3: TGTGCCAGCAGCTTAGGAGGCAGGGTATACGAGCAGTACTTC. Based on the CDR3 plus reference TRBV7-2 and TRBJ2-7, the full variable domain is GAGVSQSPSNKVTEKGKDVELRCDPISGHTALYWYRQSLGQGLEFLIYFQGNSAPDKSGLPSDRFSAERTGGSVSTLTIQRTQQEDSAVYLCASSLGGRVYEQYFGPGTRLTVT.

As DNA, the CDR3 is TGTGCCAGCAGGCAGGGGGCCGGCTATGGCTACACCTTC. This gives the protein CASRQGAGYGYTF. This sequence joins TRBV2 and TRBJ1-2; TRBD1 agrees at 8 bases. Per germline, CDR1 SNHLY and CDR2 FYNNEI. The CDR3 loop spans 13 amino acids. Unmatched junction bases numbered 4, after V lost 6 bases and J lost 4 bases.

The chain couples TRBV5-1 to TRBJ2-7, with D possibly matching TRBD2 (5 bases). Germline assignment: CDR1 SGHRS and CDR2 YFSETQ. Trimming removed 4 bases at V and 2 bases at J, with 13 bases between. The CDR3 has 14 residues. The CDR3 spells CASSEPGTTYEQYF. The CDR3 DNA sequence: TGCGCCAGCAGCGAACCGGGAACCACCTACGAGCAGTACTTC.

The chain couples TRBV7-9 to TRBJ1-2; D is uncertain. The ends were cut back, 4 bases at V and 3 bases at J, with 15 bases in the middle. From germline, CDR1 is SEHNR and CDR2 FQNEAQ (reference sequence). This CDR3 spans 15 amino acids. The CDR3 coding sequence is TGTGCCAGCAGCTCCCCTGCGGTAGCTTACTATGGCTACACCTTC. Encoded protein: CASSSPAVAYYGYTF.

The chain links TRBV7-2 to TRBJ2-7; the D gene is possibly TRBD2 (5 bases). This CDR3 spans 16 amino acids. The V end was cut by 6 bases, the J end by 0 bases, with 18 bases between. Germline CDR1 and CDR2: SGHTA and FQGNSA. CDR3: CASRLEGSPSSYEQYF. In nucleotides, the CDR3 is TGTGCCAGCAGACTAGAGGGCAGTCCTAGCTCCTACGAGCAGTACTTC.

The chain employs TRBV5-1 and TRBJ2-7; D assignment may be TRBD1 or TRBD2 (7 bases each). V shed 2 bases and J shed 3 bases, with 21 bases lying between them. The CDR3 covers 17 residues. Germline V lookup: CDR1 SGHRS, CDR2 YFSETQ. The CDR3 coding sequence is TGCGCCAGCAGCTTAGCCCCATCCAGGGGGGGGGACTACGAGCAGTACTTC. Translating it yields CASSLAPSRGGDYEQYF.

V is TRBV5-1 and J is TRBJ1-6, with D unclear. CDR3 length: 14 residues. Between the trimmed V and J ends, which lost 5 bases and 7 bases, there was a span of 13 bases. Germline V CDR1 and CDR2: SGHRS, YFSETQ. This CDR3 is CASSSAGENSPLHF. The CDR3, as DNA: TGCGCCAGCAGTTCAGCCGGGGAAAATTCACCCCTCCACTTT.

The chain uses TRBV2 and TRBJ1-5; TRBD1 might be the D (5 bases). The V end was cut by 0 bases, the J end by 15 bases, with 15 bases between. CDR1 and CDR2 (germline): SNHLY, FYNNEI. The CDR3 extends over 13 amino acids. CDR3 protein: CASSEARGGLLHF. The CDR3 DNA follows: TGTGCCAGCAGTGAAGCTCGGGGCGGCCTTTTGCATTTT.

To note about this clone: Compared with germline, one end of the junction differs, possibly owing to a read error. J is TRBJ2-1 and V is TRBV4-1; D gene uncertain. The CDR3 consists of 15 residues. Germline-derived CDR1 and CDR2 are MGHRA and YSYEKL. CDR3 sequence: CASSQEGRVYNKQFF. CDR3 nucleotides: TGCGCCAGCAGCCAAGAAGGCAGAGTTTACAATAAGCAGTTCTTC.

This clone was seen only once. The chain links TRBV5-1 to TRBJ1-4; D gene unclear. CDR1 and CDR2 (germline): SGHRS, YFSETQ. V lost 2 bases, J lost 8 bases, and 10 bases lay in between. The CDR3 spans 13 residues. The CDR3 protein is CASSFGGVEKLFF. For the CDR3, the DNA is TGCGCCAGCAGCTTTGGCGGAGTCGAAAAACTGTTTTTT.

V and J are TRBV10-3 and TRBJ1-1; D possibly corresponds to TRBD1 (5 bases). The CDR3 is 16 amino acids. Deletions cut 1 base from V and 3 bases from J, with 15 bases between. CDR1 is ENHRY and CDR2 is SYGVKD in the germline V gene. The CDR3 nucleotides read TGTGCCATCAGTGAGTGGGGCCTGTTGGAGGACACTGAAGCTTTCTTT. Translating gives CAISEWGLLEDTEAFF.

V usage is TRBV10-3 and J usage is TRBJ2-2; the match to TRBD1 covers 7 bases. In germline, CDR1 is ENHRY, CDR2 SYGVKD. V dropped 6 bases and J dropped 1; count of bases not matched to a gene: 5. CDR3 length: 15 residues. CDR3 region: CAIRTGTVNTGELFF. The CDR3 bases are TGTGCCATCAGAACCGGGACAGTGAACACCGGGGAGCTGTTTTTT.

The chain recombines TRBV4-1 with TRBJ1-3, with a weak D call TRBD1 (5 bases). The germline V gene has CDR1 MGHRA and CDR2 YSYEKL. The V gene lost 0 bases and the J gene lost 0 bases, with 12 bases spanning the gap. The CDR3 consists of 17 residues. CDR3 sequence reads: CASSQDVHRSSGNTIYF. CDR3 nucleotide sequence: TGCGCCAGCAGCCAAGATGTTCACAGGAGCTCTGGAAACACCATATATTTT.

The J gene is TRBJ1-2, the V gene TRBV2; no clear D gene. V lost 7 bases and J lost 2, with 20 bases in between. In germline, CDR1 is SNHLY, CDR2 FYNNEI. This CDR3 is built from 16 residues. The CDR3 region has the DNA TGTGCCAGCATTCTACGGGGAGTGCGTAACAACTATGGCTACACCTTC. Its translation: CASILRGVRNNYGYTF.

The chain joins TRBV5-1 to TRBJ1-3; D unresolved. CDR1 and CDR2 (germline): SGHRS, YFSETQ. The CDR3 is made up of 15 amino acids. The V and J ends lost 0 bases and 0 bases respectively, with 7 bases between them. The chain's CDR3 is CASSLESGSGNTIYF. DNA for the CDR3: TGCGCCAGCAGCTTGGAGAGTGGCTCTGGAAACACCATATATTTT.

The chain recombines TRBV11-1 with TRBJ2-1; D may be TRBD2 (7 bases). The CDR3 spans 16 residues. Trimming removed 1 base at V and 10 bases at J, with 20 bases between. Germline CDR1 and CDR2: SGHAT and FQDESV (reference sequence). The CDR3 spells CASSLVLGGPRVEQFF. CDR3 bases: TGTGCCAGCAGCTTAGTCCTGGGGGGGCCGAGGGTGGAGCAGTTCTTC.

J is TRBJ1-1 and V is TRBV27, with unresolved D. The V gene's germline CDR1 is MNHEY and CDR2 SMNVEV (reference sequence). With 3 bases removed from V and 7 bases from J, the gap between germline ends came to 12 bases. The CDR3 contains 13 residues. The CDR3 region has the DNA TGTGCCAGCAGTTTGGGAACCGTAGGTGAAGCTTTCTTT. Encoded protein: CASSLGTVGEAFF.

The CDR3 DNA follows: TGTGCCAGCAGTGAATCAGGTCGGATATTTGAAGCTTTCTTT. Protein product: CASSESGRIFEAFF. The chain joins TRBV25-1 to TRBJ1-1; D unresolved. There are 14 residues in the CDR3. The germline gives CDR1 MGHDK, CDR2 SYGVNS. The V end lost 1 base, the J end lost 7 bases, and 13 bases lay between the germline ends. The entire variable domain, with the rest obtained from reference TRBV25-1 and TRBJ1-1, is as follows: EADIYQTPRYLVIGTGKKITLECSQTMGHDKMYWYQQDPGMELHLIHYSYGVNSTEKGDLSSESTVSRIRTEHFPLTLESARPSHTSQYLCASSESGRIFEAFFGQGTRLTVV.

This clone was found many times. The chain carries TRBV27 and TRBJ2-7; possibly TRBD1 for D (6 bases). V was pared by 0 bases and J by 6 bases, with 12 bases between. Per germline, CDR1 MNHEY and CDR2 SMNVEV (reference sequence). The CDR3 consists of 14 residues. Written as DNA, the CDR3 is TGTGCCAGCAGTTTATCGGTCAGGGGAGTCGAGCAGTACTTC. This translates into CASSLSVRGVEQYF.

A note on this clone: One end of the junction varies from germline; a read error may be responsible. This sequence joins TRBV19 and TRBJ2-2; no definite D call. CDR1 LNHDA and CDR2 SQIVND come from the germline V gene (reference sequence). The CDR3 is 15 amino acids. CDR3 bases: TGTGTCAGTCGACTCAAGGCGGCGAGCACCGGGGAGCTGTTTTTT. Protein sequence: CVSRLKAASTGELFF.

This chain joins TRBV18 and TRBJ1-2, with 7 bases lining up with TRBD1. The germline gives CDR1 KGHSH, CDR2 LQKENI. Losses at the gene ends were 3 bases for V and 5 bases for J; bases not matched to a gene: 9. This CDR3 contains 15 residues. CDR3 protein: CASSPERTGLYGYTF. CDR3 bases: TGTGCCAGCTCACCTGAAAGGACAGGTCTTTATGGCTACACCTTC.

The chain employs TRBV5-4 and TRBJ2-2; 7 bases line up with TRBD1. Germline V gives CDR1 SGHNT, CDR2 YYREEE (reference sequence). After removal of 0 bases from V and 3 bases from J, the junction contained 2 bases not matched to a gene. This CDR3 is built from 15 residues. The DNA of the CDR3 is TGTGCCAGCAGCTTGGCTCAGGGGGACACCGGGGAGCTGTTTTTT. The encoded protein is CASSLAQGDTGELFF.